This T cell receptor (beta chain) emerged from a study of monozygotic twins with cystic fibrosis. Regarding the study as a whole: V usage most resembled the co-twin in 13 of 16 pairs.

Only in-frame clones appear in the TCRdb table, and some are missing; sequencing was by immunoSEQ multiplex PCR. The sample includes 4,500 to 5,500 clones, roughly 96% of them seen just once. As regards this clone: The antigen is not known.

This CDR3 is built from 14 residues. Germline CDR1 and CDR2: MNHEY and SVGAGI. V was shortened by 7 bases and J by 0 bases, with 10 bases between the two germline ends. The chain employs TRBV6-5 and TRBJ2-1; D tentatively reads TRBD1 or TRBD2 (6 bases each). The sequence came from a boy between 2 and 10 years old with cystic fibrosis. The sample consisted of blood. CDR3 coding DNA: TGTGCCAGCAAGGGGGACTTCTCCTACAATGAGCAGTTCTTC. Protein product: CASKGDFSYNEQFF.